Following are 8 T cell receptor beta chains from one sample sequenced in a study of PD-1 blockade in classical Hodgkin lymphoma (dated by TCRdb to about 2020). The library was built by means of the immunoSEQ multiplex PCR assay. TCRdb took this table from immuneACCESS and kept in-frame rearrangements with V and J called. Such tables lack part of the clones; where checked against another copy, unresolved V genes explain under half of the gap, and the rest is unexplained. The table for this sample lists about 7,000 clones; under 80% of them were counted only once. The ten largest make up around 8.1% of the sample. Reading the label with the study, this specimen's time point is: newly diagnosed, previously untreated cHL patient sample. Sequenced sample: peripheral blood mononuclear cells (PBMCs). These receptors all stem from a human donor with classical Hodgkin lymphoma.

This chain links TRBV30 with TRBJ1-1; D is ambiguous. Looked up from germline, CDR1 is GTSNPN and CDR2 is SVGIG (reference sequence). Deletions cut 4 bases from V and 7 bases from J, with 10 bases between. The CDR3 is 11 amino acids. The CDR3 nucleotides read TGTGCCTGGAATATAAAGTATGAAGCTTTCTTT. Translation gives CAWNIKYEAFF.

The chain carries TRBV28 and TRBJ2-1; 8 nucleotides match TRBD2. The CDR3 spans 17 residues. CDR1 is MDHEN and CDR2 is SYDVKM in the germline V gene. The V segment lost 5 bases and the J segment 0 bases; nucleotides outside the gene matches: 9. CDR3 protein: CASSTPSGSDSYNEQFF. For the CDR3, the DNA is TGTGCCAGCAGTACCCCGAGCGGGAGTGACTCCTACAATGAGCAGTTCTTC. The full variable domain, with the rest looked up from reference TRBV28 and TRBJ2-1, is DVKVTQSSRYLVKRTGEKVFLECVQDMDHENMFWYRQDPGLGLRLIYFSYDVKMKEKGDIPEGYSVSREKKERFSLILESASTNQTSMYLCASSTPSGSDSYNEQFFGPGTRLTVL.

The count of this clone is one. The chain employs TRBV10-3 and TRBJ2-5, with TRBD1 matching 7 bases. From germline, CDR1 is ENHRY and CDR2 SYGVKD. V was pared by 2 bases and J by 3 bases, with 6 bases of the junction left unmatched. There are 15 residues in the CDR3. In DNA form, the CDR3 reads TGTGCCATCAGTGAGCCCCGGACAGGAAAAGAGACCCAGTACTTC. It translates to CAISEPRTGKETQYF.

CDR3 region: CASSPIPTDTQYF. The CDR3 bases are TGCGCCAGCAGCCCAATCCCTACAGATACGCAGTATTTT. The chain couples TRBV5-1 to TRBJ2-3; D gene unclear. Germline V lookup: CDR1 SGHRS, CDR2 YFSETQ. With 4 bases removed from V and 3 bases from J, the gap between germline ends came to 9 bases. The CDR3 is made up of 13 amino acids.

V and J are TRBV28 and TRBJ2-7, with 11 bases identical to TRBD1. The germline gives CDR1 MDHEN, CDR2 SYDVKM. The CDR3 extends over 17 amino acids. Germline trimming cut 2 bases from V and 1 base from J; bases unmatched to any gene: 7. Here the CDR3 DNA reads TGTGCCAGCAGTTTAGCCCGAGGACAGGGGGCTTCCTACGAGCAGTACTTC. Protein sequence: CASSLARGQGASYEQYF.

This clone was counted once. This chain connects TRBV28 to TRBJ2-7; D assignment may be TRBD1 or TRBD2 (6 bases each). The V end was cut by 5 bases, the J end by 7 bases, with 21 bases between. The CDR3 is 15 residues long. CDR1 and CDR2 from the germline V gene are MDHEN and SYDVKM. The CDR3 reads CASSQGGSTLQEQYF. The CDR3 bases are TGTGCCAGCAGTCAAGGGGGGTCAACGCTCCAGGAGCAGTACTTC.

Worth noting for this clone: The sample has other DNA sequences that encode this CDR3 too. The chain joins TRBV11-1 to TRBJ2-7, with D tentatively TRBD1 (7 bases). Germline V gene data show CDR1 as SGHAT and CDR2 as FQDESV (reference sequence). The CDR3 loop spans 16 amino acids. The germline V and J ends were trimmed by 7 bases and 5 bases, with 24 bases remaining between them. CDR3 coding DNA: TGTGCCAGCACCGGTGGAGGGGGCGCCCTCTTCCACGAGCAGTACTTC. This translates into CASTGGGGALFHEQYF.

The J gene is TRBJ2-5, the V gene TRBV5-1, with a weak D call TRBD2 (5 bases). Germline V gives CDR1 SGHRS, CDR2 YFSETQ. V dropped 4 bases and J dropped 1 base, with 8 bases sitting between them. The CDR3 has 13 residues. The CDR3 region has the DNA TGCGCCAGCAGCCCGGACTTCCAAGAGACCCAGTACTTC. This encodes CASSPDFQETQYF. Full variable domain (remainder filled in from reference TRBV5-1 and TRBJ2-5): KAGVTQTPRYLIKTRGQQVTLSCSPISGHRSVSWYQQTPGQGLQFLFEYFSETQRNKGNFPGRFSGRQFSNSRSEMNVSTLELGDSALYLCASSPDFQETQYFGPGTRLLVL.